This entry describes one T cell receptor (beta chain). The data were obtained in a study of blood T cell repertoires in COVID-19. At the level of the study: In each case, the material was cDNA or gDNA derived from T cells, B-cell-depleted T cells, or PBMCs.

Method: immunoSEQ multiplex PCR; TCRdb's copy keeps in-frame clones and lacks some. The profile shows 150,000 or so clones, roughly 80% of them singletons. Per the germline V gene, CDR1 is SGHAT and CDR2 is FQNNGV. The CDR3 is 14 residues long. V was clipped by 4 bases and J by 7 bases; unmatched bases: 6. The sequenced sample was peripheral blood. This chain links TRBV11-2 with TRBJ2-1, with TRBD2 identical over 8 bases. This TCR came from an older woman with acute or convalescent COVID-19. CDR3 sequence: CASSSLAGTNEQFF. In DNA, the CDR3 is TGTGCCAGCAGCTCATTAGCGGGGACTAATGAGCAGTTCTTC.